This TCR beta chain comes out of a study of Tregs in tolerant kidney transplant recipients. The method was immunoSEQ multiplex PCR; TCRdb's version includes in-frame clones alone and lacks a portion of them. The sample has tens of thousands of clones. The CDR3 contains 15 residues. V gave up 2 bases and J gave up 5 bases; unmatched junction bases: 9. Germline V gene sequence: CDR1 WNHNN, CDR2 SYGVQD (reference sequence). To note about this clone: Antigen specificity is unknown. The missing CDR3 end, 3 residues past where the read stops, is filled in from the germline J gene.

Overall study results and limits: The most relevant donor-specific Treg TCRbeta repertoire apparently came from expansion with activated donor B cells.

The sequences come from CD4+ T cells from blood, collected before the transplant. The chain carries TRBV10-1 and TRBJ2-7, with 7 bases lining up with TRBD1. This clonotype was obtained from a human donor who received a combined kidney and bone marrow transplant. The covered CDR3 bases are TGCGCCAGCAGTGAGACCCGACAGGGATCGGACGAG. This sequence encodes CASSETRQGSDE. The entire CDR3 is CASSETRQGSDEQYF.